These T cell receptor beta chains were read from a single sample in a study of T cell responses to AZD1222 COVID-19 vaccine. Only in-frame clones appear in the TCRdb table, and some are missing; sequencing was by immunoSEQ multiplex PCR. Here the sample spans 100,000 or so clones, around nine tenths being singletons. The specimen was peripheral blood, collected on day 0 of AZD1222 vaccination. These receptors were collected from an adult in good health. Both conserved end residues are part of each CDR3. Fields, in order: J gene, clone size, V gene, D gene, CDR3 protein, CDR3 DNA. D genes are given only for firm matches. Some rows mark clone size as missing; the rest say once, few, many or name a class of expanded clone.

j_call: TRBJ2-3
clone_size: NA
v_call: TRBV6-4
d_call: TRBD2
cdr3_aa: CASSDESGTTDTQYF
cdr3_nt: TGTGCCAGCAGTGATGAAAGCGGGACCACAGATACGCAGTATTTT

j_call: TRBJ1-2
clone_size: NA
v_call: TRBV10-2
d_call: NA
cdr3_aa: CASTDGRRNYGYTF
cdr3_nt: TGCGCCAGCACAGACGGACGGCGAAACTATGGCTACACCTTC

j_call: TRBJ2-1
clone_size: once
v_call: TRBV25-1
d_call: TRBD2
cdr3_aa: CASGAGGYNEQFF
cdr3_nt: TGTGCCAGTGGGGCGGGAGGGTACAATGAGCAGTTCTTC

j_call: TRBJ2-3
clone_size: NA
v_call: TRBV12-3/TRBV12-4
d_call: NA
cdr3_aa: CASSFQSTDTQYF
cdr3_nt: TGTGCCAGCAGTTTTCAGAGCACAGATACGCAGTATTTT

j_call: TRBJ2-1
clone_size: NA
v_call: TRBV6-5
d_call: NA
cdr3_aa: CASSYGGSSYSNEQFF
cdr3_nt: TGTGCCAGCAGTTACGGGGGGAGTAGTTATAGCAATGAGCAGTTCTTC

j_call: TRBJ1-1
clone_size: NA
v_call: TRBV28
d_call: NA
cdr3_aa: CASSLRATGSTEAFF
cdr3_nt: TGTGCCAGCAGTTTACGGGCCACAGGGTCCACTGAAGCTTTCTTT

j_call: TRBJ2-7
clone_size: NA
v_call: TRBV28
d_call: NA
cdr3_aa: CASSLTVYEQYF
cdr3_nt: TGTGCCAGCAGTTTAACGGTTTACGAGCAGTACTTC

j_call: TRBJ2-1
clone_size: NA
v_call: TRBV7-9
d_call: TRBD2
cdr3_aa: CASSLALASGSREQFF
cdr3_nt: TGTGCCAGCAGCTTAGCTTTGGCTAGCGGGAGCCGTGAGCAGTTCTTC

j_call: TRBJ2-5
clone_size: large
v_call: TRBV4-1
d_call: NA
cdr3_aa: CASSQVFDLKETQYF
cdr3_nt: TGCGCCAGCAGCCAAGTTTTTGACCTAAAAGAGACCCAGTACTTC

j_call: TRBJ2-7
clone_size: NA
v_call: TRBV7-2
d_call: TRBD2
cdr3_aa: CASSSRASGSLDF
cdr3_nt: TGTGCCAGCAGCTCCCGGGCTAGCGGGAGTTTGGACTTC

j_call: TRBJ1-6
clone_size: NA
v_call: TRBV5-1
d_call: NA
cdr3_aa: CASSFMPENSPLHF
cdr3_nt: TGCGCCAGCAGCTTTATGCCCGAAAATTCACCCCTCCACTTT

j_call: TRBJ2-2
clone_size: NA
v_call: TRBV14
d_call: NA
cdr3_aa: CASSQDWVNTGELFF
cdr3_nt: TGTGCCAGCAGCCAAGATTGGGTGAACACCGGGGAGCTGTTTTTT

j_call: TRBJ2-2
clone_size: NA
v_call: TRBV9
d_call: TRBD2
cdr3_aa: CASSPGTSGKNTGELFF
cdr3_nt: TGTGCCAGCAGCCCCGGGACTAGCGGGAAGAACACCGGGGAGCTGTTTTTT

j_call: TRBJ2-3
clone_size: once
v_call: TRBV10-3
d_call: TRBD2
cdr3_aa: CAISESAGSADTQYF
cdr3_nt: TGTGCCATCAGTGAGTCAGCGGGAAGCGCAGATACGCAGTATTTT

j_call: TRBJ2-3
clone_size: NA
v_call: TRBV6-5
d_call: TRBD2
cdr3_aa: CASRGLAGGPDTQYF
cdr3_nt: TGTGCCAGCAGGGGACTAGCGGGAGGGCCAGATACGCAGTATTTT

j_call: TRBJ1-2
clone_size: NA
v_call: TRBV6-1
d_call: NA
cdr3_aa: CASSEKRVTYGYTF
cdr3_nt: TGTGCCAGCAGTGAAAAGAGGGTTACCTATGGCTACACCTTC

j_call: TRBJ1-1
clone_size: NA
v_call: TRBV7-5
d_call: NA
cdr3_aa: CVRSAPGQGARMNTEAFF
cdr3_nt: TGTGTCAGAAGCGCACCGGGACAGGGGGCGAGGATGAACACTGAAGCTTTCTTT

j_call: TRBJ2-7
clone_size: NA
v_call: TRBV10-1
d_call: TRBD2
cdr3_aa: CASSAGLARGYEQYF
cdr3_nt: TGCGCCAGCAGTGCCGGACTAGCAAGGGGGTACGAGCAGTACTTC

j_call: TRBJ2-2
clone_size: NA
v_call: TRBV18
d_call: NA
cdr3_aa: CASSPGTTTGELFF
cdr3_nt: TGTGCCAGCTCGCCGGGGACCACCACCGGGGAGCTGTTTTTT

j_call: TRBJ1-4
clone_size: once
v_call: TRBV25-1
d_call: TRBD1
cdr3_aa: CASSRDPGQAKLFF
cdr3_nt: TGTGCCAGCAGTCGTGATCCGGGACAGGCTAAACTGTTTTTT

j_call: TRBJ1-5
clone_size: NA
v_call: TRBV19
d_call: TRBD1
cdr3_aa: CASRWGTGLWQPQHF
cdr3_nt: TGTGCCAGTAGATGGGGGACAGGACTTTGGCAGCCCCAGCATTTT

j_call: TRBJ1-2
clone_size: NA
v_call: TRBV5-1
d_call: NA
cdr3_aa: CASSLAGGGPRRGYTF
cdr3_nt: TGCGCCAGCAGCTTGGCCGGTGGTGGCCCAAGGAGGGGCTACACCTTC

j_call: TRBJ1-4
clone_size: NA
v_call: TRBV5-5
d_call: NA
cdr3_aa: CASSSARTTGEKLFF
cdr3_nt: TGTGCCAGCAGCTCCGCCCGGACAACGGGGGAAAAACTGTTTTTT

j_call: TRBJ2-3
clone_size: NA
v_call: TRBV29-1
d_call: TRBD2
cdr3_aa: CSVDARTSGDTQYF
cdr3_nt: TGCAGCGTTGATGCCCGGACTAGTGGAGATACGCAGTATTTT